Listed below are T cell receptor beta chains from one sample, sequenced in a study of response to subunit inactivated influenza vaccine. TCRdb itself ran the RT-PCR reads through MiXCR, one entry per CDR3 protein. This sample has fewer than 700,000 distinct CDR3 sequences, with 10% to 15% found just once. The specimen comprised PBMCs from blood, sampled roughly 48 days after vaccination. These receptors all stem from a man aged 50 or older who received an inactivated influenza vaccine. CDR3s include the opening cysteine and the closing phenylalanine or tryptophan. The order of the fields is CDR3 protein, CDR3 DNA, clone size, D gene, V gene, J gene. The D gene is left open where the match is weak. The listing skips clone size in some rows; elsewhere it reads once, few, many or a size class.

CASSFLSSGARHETQYF	TGTGCCAGCAGTTTCCTTTCTAGCGGAGCCCGGCACGAGACCCAGTACTTC	many	TRBD2	TRBV27	TRBJ2-5
CASSIRDLYYNEQFF	TGTGCCAGCAGCATCCGGGACCTTTACTACAATGAGCAGTTCTTC	many	.	TRBV7-2	TRBJ2-1
CASSSARGISPLHF	TGTGCCAGCAGTTCAGCCCGGGGCATCTCACCCCTCCACTTT	few	.	TRBV12-3/TRBV12-4	TRBJ1-6
CASSLVPGVAGELFF	TGTGCCAGCAGCTTAGTGCCAGGGGTAGCCGGGGAGCTGTTTTTT	few	.	TRBV7-2	TRBJ2-2
CASSPGLAGIREQFF	TGTGCCAGCAGTCCGGGACTAGCGGGAATTCGGGAGCAGTTCTTC	.	TRBD2	TRBV12-3/TRBV12-4	TRBJ2-1
CASSLGHETQYF	TGTGCCAGCAGCTTAGGACACGAGACCCAGTACTTC	.	.	TRBV7-6	TRBJ2-5
CASSSSGELFF	TGCGCCAGCAGCTCGTCCGGGGAGCTGTTTTTT	many	.	TRBV4-1	TRBJ2-2
CASTSGRGSYEQYF	TGTGCCAGCACCAGCGGGAGGGGGTCCTACGAGCAGTACTTC	many	TRBD2	TRBV25-1	TRBJ2-7
CASSLLGQSGGNEQFF	TGTGCCAGCAGCTTACTCGGGCAGTCGGGGGGCAATGAGCAGTTCTTC	.	TRBD2	TRBV7-9	TRBJ2-1
CASSVVPSGMGNEQFF	TGTGCCAGCAGCGTAGTGCCTAGCGGGATGGGAAATGAGCAGTTCTTC	few	TRBD2	TRBV9	TRBJ2-1
CASSLGGQGDEQYF	TGCGCCAGCAGCTTGGGGGGACAGGGAGACGAGCAGTACTTC	.	TRBD1	TRBV5-1	TRBJ2-7
CASSQDRTRGLGYTF	TGCGCCAGCAGCCAAGATCGGACCCGGGGTCTTGGCTACACCTTC	.	.	TRBV4-3	TRBJ1-2
CASSLEETLDTDTQYF	TGTGCCAGCAGCTTAGAAGAGACATTGGACACAGATACGCAGTATTTT	few	.	TRBV7-8	TRBJ2-3
CASSPHSLAAADEQYF	TGTGCCAGCAGTCCTCACTCACTAGCGGCGGCCGACGAGCAGTACTTC	few	TRBD2	TRBV28	TRBJ2-7
CASSLGSGKNQPQHF	TGTGCCAGCAGCTTGGGGTCAGGAAAGAATCAGCCCCAGCATTTT	.	.	TRBV5-5	TRBJ1-5
CASSPLTSGNQETQYF	TGTGCCAGCAGCCCTCTGACTAGCGGGAATCAAGAGACCCAGTACTTC	.	TRBD2	TRBV7-8	TRBJ2-5
CASSLAGGGIIETQYF	TGTGCCAGCAGCTTAGCGGGGGGAGGGATAATAGAGACCCAGTACTTC	few	TRBD2	TRBV7-2	TRBJ2-5
CASSWDPRYGYTF	TGTGCCAGCAGTTGGGACCCTCGATATGGCTACACCTTC	.	.	TRBV6-2/TRBV6-3	TRBJ1-2
CASSAGGVAEQYF	TGTGCCAGCAGCGCCGGAGGGGTCGCCGAGCAGTACTTC	few	.	TRBV7-3	TRBJ2-7
CASSFRPRGTGELFF	TGTGCCAGCAGTTTTAGACCACGAGGCACCGGGGAGCTGTTTTTT	.	.	TRBV27	TRBJ2-2
CASSTNRVVYNEQFF	TGTGCCAGTAGTACGAACAGGGTTGTTTACAATGAGCAGTTCTTC	.	.	TRBV19	TRBJ2-1
CAISDGAAALPDVLAF	TGTGCCATCAGTGATGGAGCGGCCGCTCTTCCTGACGTCCTGGCTTTC	.	.	TRBV10-3	TRBJ2-6
CASSPRSGGSYNEQFF	TGTGCCAGCAGCCCTCGGTCCGGGGGATCCTACAATGAGCAGTTCTTC	few	.	TRBV3-1	TRBJ2-1
CSAREVGGELF	TGCAGTGCTAGAGAGGTAGGGGGCGAGTTGTTC	many	TRBD1	TRBV20-1	TRBJ2-7
CASSQQENMYGYTF	TGTGCCAGCAGCCAGCAAGAAAATATGTATGGCTACACCTTC	.	.	TRBV7-8	TRBJ1-2
CASRLPGQGAGELFF	TGTGCCAGCAGGCTCCCGGGACAGGGCGCCGGGGAGCTGTTTTTT	.	TRBD1	TRBV11-2	TRBJ2-2
CASSEGHTGELFF	TGTGCCAGCAGTGAAGGACACACCGGGGAGCTGTTTTTT	few	.	TRBV6-1	TRBJ2-2
CASSLSGRSYEQYF	TGTGCCAGCAGCTTAAGTGGCAGATCCTACGAGCAGTACTTC	many	.	TRBV7-9	TRBJ2-7
CASSLGEEKLFF	TGTGCCAGCAGTTTAGGGGAGGAAAAACTGTTTTTT	few	.	TRBV12-3/TRBV12-4	TRBJ1-4
CASSRKPNTEAFF	TGTGCCAGCAGCCGAAAACCGAACACTGAAGCTTTCTTT	few	.	TRBV14	TRBJ1-1
CSARDLAGGGQETQYF	TGCAGTGCTAGAGACTTAGCGGGAGGGGGGCAAGAGACCCAGTACTTC	few	TRBD2	TRBV20-1	TRBJ2-5
CSARESGSGYNEQFF	TGCAGCGCCCGAGAGTCCGGGAGTGGGTACAATGAGCAGTTCTTC	many	.	TRBV29-1	TRBJ2-1
CASSPRTSGGQANTGELFF	TGTGCCAGCAGCCCTCGGACTAGCGGGGGCCAAGCGAACACCGGGGAGCTGTTTTTT	.	TRBD2	TRBV4-2	TRBJ2-2
CASSYSRESPREQYF	TGTGCCAGCAGTTACTCCCGGGAGAGCCCAAGGGAGCAGTACTTC	few	.	TRBV6-5	TRBJ2-7
CSAIFQTDTQYF	TGCAGTGCTATTTTCCAGACAGATACGCAGTATTTT	few	.	TRBV20-1	TRBJ2-3
CASSLVGQQGQPQHF	TGTGCCAGCAGCTTAGTCGGACAACAGGGGCAGCCCCAGCATTTT	few	TRBD1	TRBV7-2	TRBJ1-5
CSATRDRAETQYF	TGCAGTGCTACCCGGGACAGGGCGGAGACCCAGTACTTC	many	TRBD1	TRBV20-1	TRBJ2-5
CASSLYPGGAQNTEAFF	TGTGCCAGCAGTTTATACCCGGGGGGCGCGCAGAACACTGAAGCTTTCTTT	once	.	TRBV28	TRBJ1-1
CASRSGTSGTDTQYF	TGCGCCAGCAGATCCGGGACTAGCGGCACAGATACGCAGTATTTT	.	TRBD2	TRBV5-1	TRBJ2-3
CSVERKAGGHNEQFF	TGCAGCGTTGAACGAAAAGCGGGAGGGCACAATGAGCAGTTCTTC	many	TRBD2	TRBV29-1	TRBJ2-1